Given below is one TCR beta chain in context. The data belong to a study of blood T cell repertoires in COVID-19. Study background: Acute and convalescent COVID-19 specimens originated in the United States, Italy and Spain. The analysed material was cDNA or gDNA that came from T cells, B-cell-depleted T cells, or PBMCs.

Per the original data handling: Reference gene primer amplification in the assay estimated nucleated cell counts. The table came from immunoSEQ multiplex PCR; TCRdb's copy has only in-frame clones and leaves some out. V and J calls and clone size are given by that table; D and trimming were obtained from the DNA. The sample shows 95,000 to 150,000 clones, 85% of them seen only once. Germline loops: CDR1 MNHEY, CDR2 SVGAGI. CDR3 size: 13 residues. Trimming removed 4 bases from V and 8 bases from J, with 14 bases in between. The sequenced material came from peripheral blood. The gene calls are TRBV6-5 and TRBJ1-2; D perhaps matches TRBD1 (6 bases). This sequence was found in a man older than 75 with acute or convalescent COVID-19. CDR3 nucleotides: TGTGCCAGCAGTTTTGTCCCTGGGGGCGGCTACACCTTC. It codes for CASSFVPGGGYTF.